These 23 T cell receptor beta chains were all obtained from the same sample, sequenced in a study of cytomegalovirus exposure and HLA in healthy donors. Using immunoSEQ multiplex PCR, the repertoire was profiled, and TCRdb retains in-frame clones only, with some absent. The data show roughly 150,000 clones, around nine tenths seen once. The source material was PBMCs. These receptors were taken from a man aged 18 to 30 in good health and CMV-seronegative.

The chain joins TRBV5-1 to TRBJ1-2; D might be TRBD1 (6 bases). V gave up 4 bases and J gave up 2 bases, with 15 bases separating them. The V gene's germline CDR1 is SGHRS and CDR2 YFSETQ. CDR3 size: 15 residues. The CDR3 protein is CASSRSDSENYGYTF. The CDR3 coding sequence is TGCGCCAGCAGCCGATCGGACAGTGAGAACTATGGCTACACCTTC.

The rearrangement links TRBV10-2 to TRBJ2-1; 9 bases are shared with TRBD2. With 6 bases clipped from V and 8 bases from J, the junction kept 8 bases outside the gene matches. Germline CDR1 reads WSHSY; CDR2 reads SAAADI. The CDR3 sequence is 14 residues long. CDR3 DNA sequence: TGCGCCAGCAGCGCGCGGGGGGGCCGGGATGAGCAGTTCTTC. Amino acid sequence: CASSARGGRDEQFF.

The V call is TRBV27, the J call TRBJ1-2; possible D gene TRBD1, 5 bases. V lost 6 bases and J 7 bases, leaving 15 bases between the germline ends. This CDR3 is built from 13 residues. Per germline, CDR1 MNHEY and CDR2 SMNVEV (reference sequence). CDR3 sequence: CASRPQGLGGYTF. In DNA form, the CDR3 reads TGTGCCAGCAGGCCTCAGGGTCTAGGTGGCTACACCTTC.

The J gene is TRBJ2-7, the V gene TRBV6-5; D not resolved. The V gene's germline CDR1 is MNHEY and CDR2 SVGAGI. V was clipped by 0 bases and J by 4 bases, with 16 bases between them. The CDR3 is 16 residues long. The CDR3 region has the DNA TGTGCCAGCAGTTACTCGATAGAATCTGACTTGTACGAGCAGTACTTC. Protein: CASSYSIESDLYEQYF.

The sample holds one count of this clone. The chain recombines TRBV7-9 with TRBJ2-3; 9 positions match TRBD2. The CDR3 is 16 amino acids. CDR1 is SEHNR and CDR2 is FQNEAQ in the germline V gene (reference sequence). V lost 5 bases and J lost 2; bases outside the gene matches: 8. CDR3 coding DNA: TGTGCCAGCAGCCGTGTCGTAGCGGGAGACACAGATACGCAGTATTTT. It specifies CASSRVVAGDTDTQYF.

The rearrangement joins TRBV5-6 to TRBJ2-7; 10 bases map to TRBD1. This CDR3 has 13 amino acids. V shed 4 bases and J 5 bases; nucleotides not matched to a gene: 3. Per germline, CDR1 SGHDT and CDR2 YYEEEE. This CDR3 is CASSGGTGDEQYF. The DNA of the CDR3 is TGTGCCAGCAGCGGGGGGACAGGGGACGAGCAGTACTTC.

The chain employs TRBV28 and TRBJ1-5; D call uncertain. This CDR3 has 13 residues. Per germline, CDR1 MDHEN and CDR2 SYDVKM. The V end lost 2 bases, the J end lost 6 bases, and 8 bases lay between the germline ends. The CDR3: CASSLPPVQPQHF. CDR3 sequence (DNA): TGTGCCAGCAGTTTACCTCCGGTTCAGCCCCAGCATTTT.

The DNA for the CDR3 is TGTGCCTGGAGTGTACAGGCAGGGGATAATTCACCCCTCCACTTT. Its protein product is CAWSVQAGDNSPLHF. V is TRBV30 and J is TRBJ1-6; a possible D gene is TRBD1 (6 bases). The CDR3 spans 15 residues. Trimming shortened V by 0 bases and J by 5 bases, and 11 bases separated the two germline ends. In germline, CDR1 is GTSNPN, CDR2 SVGIG (reference sequence).

V and J are TRBV4-2 and TRBJ1-2, with 8 bases that match TRBD1. V lost 0 bases, J lost 7 bases, and 10 bases stayed unmatched. CDR1 LGHNA and CDR2 YNFKEQ come from the germline V gene. The length of the CDR3 is 16 residues. DNA for the CDR3: TGTGCCAGCAGCCAAGATAGGCAGGGGGCGGCTCGTGGCTACACCTTC. This codes for CASSQDRQGAARGYTF.

The genes are TRBV5-4 and TRBJ2-7, with 7 bases fitting TRBD2. With V trimmed by 0 bases and J by 4 bases, 13 bases remained unmatched. The length of the CDR3 is 17 residues. Germline V gene lookup returns CDR1 SGHNT and CDR2 YYREEE (reference sequence). The CDR3 here is CASSLDGTTIYHYEQYF. The CDR3 nucleotides read TGTGCCAGCAGCTTGGATGGGACTACCATATACCATTACGAGCAGTACTTC.

The chain carries TRBV6-5 and TRBJ1-6; no clear D gene. V lost 7 bases, J lost 0 bases, and 10 bases lay in between. The CDR3 has 15 amino acids. Germline V gene sequence: CDR1 MNHEY, CDR2 SVGAGI. The CDR3 spells CASTQGSSYNSPLHF. The CDR3 coding sequence is TGTGCCAGCACCCAAGGGAGCTCCTATAATTCACCCCTCCACTTT.

The chain employs TRBV28 and TRBJ2-3; a weak D match, TRBD2 (6 bases). Germline assignment: CDR1 MDHEN and CDR2 SYDVKM. V shed 7 bases and J shed 1 base, with 9 bases lying between them. The CDR3 sequence is 13 residues long. DNA for the CDR3: TGTGCCAGCATTCCTAGCGGCACAGATACGCAGTATTTT. This gives the protein CASIPSGTDTQYF.

The chain joins TRBV5-6 to TRBJ1-2; D perhaps matches TRBD1 (5 bases). Trimming cost V 2 bases and J 4 bases, with 15 bases left between them. The germline V gene encodes CDR1 SGHDT and CDR2 YYEEEE. The CDR3 spans 15 residues. The CDR3 bases are TGTGCCAGCAGCTTCAGGAGGGGACGGGGCTATGGCTACACCTTC. This sequence encodes CASSFRRGRGYGYTF.

This chain joins TRBV27 and TRBJ1-2; no clear D. The CDR3 is made up of 12 amino acids. Trimming took 5 bases from V and 8 from J, leaving 12 bases between them. Germline V gene data show CDR1 as MNHEY and CDR2 as SMNVEV (reference sequence). CDR3 loop: CASSGRMEGYTF. The DNA of the CDR3 is TGTGCCAGCAGTGGCAGGATGGAAGGCTACACCTTC.

The chain links TRBV29-1 to TRBJ2-1; 7 positions agree with TRBD1. There are 12 residues in the CDR3. Germline lookup yields CDR1 SQVTM and CDR2 ANQGSEA. With 7 bases clipped from V and 4 bases from J, the junction kept 4 bases outside the gene matches. CDR3: CSGLTGYNEQFF. The CDR3 bases are TGCAGCGGGCTGACAGGGTACAATGAGCAGTTCTTC.

This sequence joins TRBV4-1 and TRBJ2-1; TRBD2 might be the D (5 bases). The CDR3 spans 16 residues. Germline V CDR1 and CDR2: MGHRA, YSYEKL. The V end was cut by 4 bases, the J end by 7 bases, with 20 bases between. CDR3 nucleotides: TGCGCCAGCAGCCCCGAGAACGCGGGCGGGCTTAATGAGCAGTTCTTC. Translating gives CASSPENAGGLNEQFF.

J is TRBJ2-3 and V is TRBV5-1, with D unclear. The CDR3 contains 15 residues. Germline V gene sequence: CDR1 SGHRS, CDR2 YFSETQ. V dropped 0 bases and J dropped 0 bases, with 8 bases sitting between them. CDR3 loop: CASSLAEPSTDTQYF. CDR3 coding DNA: TGCGCCAGCAGCTTGGCCGAGCCAAGCACAGATACGCAGTATTTT.

The gene calls are TRBV5-6 and TRBJ2-3; possibly TRBD1 for D (5 bases). The CDR3 runs to 19 residues. Germline V gene lookup returns CDR1 SGHDT and CDR2 YYEEEE. V lost 1 base to trimming and J lost 3 bases, with 24 bases between them. CDR3 nucleotides: TGTGCCAGCAGCTTGAAACAACCAGGGTGGTTTGGTAGTACAGATACGCAGTATTTT. As protein: CASSLKQPGWFGSTDTQYF.

The V gene is TRBV5-6, the J gene TRBJ1-4, with a possible D match to TRBD1 (6 bases). The CDR3 totals 16 residues. Trimming took off 0 bases at V and 8 bases at J, with 17 bases between the two ends. Germline V gene lookup returns CDR1 SGHDT and CDR2 YYEEEE. The CDR3 DNA follows: TGTGCCAGCAGCTTGGCCGACGACAGGATAAACGAAAAACTGTTTTTT. As protein: CASSLADDRINEKLFF.

This chain uses TRBV10-3 with TRBJ2-3; maybe TRBD1 (5 bases). This CDR3 has 17 residues. Between the trimmed V and J ends, which lost 8 bases and 1 base, there was a span of 22 bases. CDR1 and CDR2 (germline): ENHRY, SYGVKD. In nucleotides, the CDR3 is TGTGCCATCGATTCGCACCTTAGGGGTCTTGGCACAGATACGCAGTATTTT. This gives the protein CAIDSHLRGLGTDTQYF.

V usage is TRBV4-3 and J usage is TRBJ2-7, with a possible D match to TRBD2 (6 bases). The CDR3 totals 17 residues. CDR1 is LGHNA, CDR2 YSLEER, per germline. The V gene lost 4 bases and the J gene lost 7 bases, with 26 bases spanning the gap. DNA of the CDR3: TGCGCCAGCAGCCCGAAGTGGAGCGGCCAAGCGGGTAGGGAGCAGTACTTC. Its translation is CASSPKWSGQAGREQYF.

This clone showed up many times. This chain uses TRBV27 with TRBJ1-5; no definite D call. The ends were cut back, 3 bases at V and 6 bases at J, with 6 bases in the middle. Per germline, CDR1 MNHEY and CDR2 SMNVEV (reference sequence). The CDR3 spans 12 residues. The CDR3 DNA sequence: TGTGCCAGCAGTTTCATCGGTCAGCCCCAGCATTTT. It is translated as CASSFIGQPQHF.

This rearrangement joins TRBV12-5 to TRBJ1-4; tentatively, D is TRBD1 (6 bases). Germline V lookup: CDR1 LGHNT, CDR2 FRNRAP. This CDR3 region has 16 residues. V dropped 0 bases and J dropped 8 bases, with 16 bases sitting between them. The DNA for the CDR3 is TGTGCTAGTGGTTTGGTAAAAGAGCGGGGGCGGGAAAAACTGTTTTTT. It is translated as CASGLVKERGREKLFF.